This record covers a single TCR beta chain. The antigen is undetermined. The TCR beta cDNA libraries carried unique molecular identifiers. Input populations of about 0.95 to 10 million T cells gave rise to 500,000 to 600,000 cDNA molecules. One entry per CDR3 protein, called by TCRdb with MiXCR from the PCR reads. This sample has fewer than 850,000 distinct CDR3 sequences, with roughly 30% found just once. With 6 bases removed from V and 4 bases from J, the gap between germline ends came to 10 bases. Germline V gene lookup returns CDR1 MNHEY and CDR2 SMNVEV (reference sequence). This CDR3 has 14 amino acids. This specimen belongs to a study of post-analysis software for immune sequencing data. General study findings and limits: By F measure, samples from a shared preparation batch strongly co-clustered. Significantly lower normalized Chao1 diversity was seen in multiple sclerosis patients than in controls. Roughly five TRBV segments were more frequent in patients than controls; TRBV5-6, TRBV5-1 and TRBV20-1 belonged to this group.

The chain uses TRBV27 and TRBJ2-6; no definite D call. Material for sequencing was blood. The origin of this receptor is a girl between 10 and 17 years old with multiple sclerosis. The CDR3 nucleotides read TGTGCCAGCAGCCCGAACGCCGGGGCCAACGTCCTGACTTTC. It yields the protein CASSPNAGANVLTF. The full variable domain, completed using reference TRBV27 and TRBJ2-6, is EAQVTQNPRYLITVTGKKLTVTCSQNMNHEYMSWYRQDPGLGLRQIYYSMNVEVTDKGDVPEGYKVSRKEKRNFPLILESPSPNQTSLYFCASSPNAGANVLTFGAGSRLTVL.